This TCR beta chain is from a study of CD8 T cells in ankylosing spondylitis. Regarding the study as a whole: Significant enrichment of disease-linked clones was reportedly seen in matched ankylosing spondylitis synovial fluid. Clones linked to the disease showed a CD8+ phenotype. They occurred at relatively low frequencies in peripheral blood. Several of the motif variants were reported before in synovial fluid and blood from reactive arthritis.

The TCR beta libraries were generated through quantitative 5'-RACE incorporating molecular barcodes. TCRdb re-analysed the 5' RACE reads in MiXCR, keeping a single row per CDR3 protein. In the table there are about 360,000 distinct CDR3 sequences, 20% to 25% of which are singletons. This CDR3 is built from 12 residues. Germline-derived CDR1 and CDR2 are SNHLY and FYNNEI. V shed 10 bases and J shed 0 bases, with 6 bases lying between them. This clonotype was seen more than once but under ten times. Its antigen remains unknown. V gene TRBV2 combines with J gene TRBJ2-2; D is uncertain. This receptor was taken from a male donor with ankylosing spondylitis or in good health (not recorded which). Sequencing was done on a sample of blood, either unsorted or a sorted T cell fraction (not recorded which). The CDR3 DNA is TGTGCCACCGTAACGAACACCGGGGAGCTGTTTTTT. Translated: CATVTNTGELFF. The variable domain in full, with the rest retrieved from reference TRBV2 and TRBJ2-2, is EPEVTQTPSHQVTQMGQEVILRCVPISNHLYFYWYRQILGQKVEFLVSFYNNEISEKSEIFDDQFSVERPDGSNFTLKIRSTKLEDSAMYFCATVTNTGELFFGEGSRLTVL.